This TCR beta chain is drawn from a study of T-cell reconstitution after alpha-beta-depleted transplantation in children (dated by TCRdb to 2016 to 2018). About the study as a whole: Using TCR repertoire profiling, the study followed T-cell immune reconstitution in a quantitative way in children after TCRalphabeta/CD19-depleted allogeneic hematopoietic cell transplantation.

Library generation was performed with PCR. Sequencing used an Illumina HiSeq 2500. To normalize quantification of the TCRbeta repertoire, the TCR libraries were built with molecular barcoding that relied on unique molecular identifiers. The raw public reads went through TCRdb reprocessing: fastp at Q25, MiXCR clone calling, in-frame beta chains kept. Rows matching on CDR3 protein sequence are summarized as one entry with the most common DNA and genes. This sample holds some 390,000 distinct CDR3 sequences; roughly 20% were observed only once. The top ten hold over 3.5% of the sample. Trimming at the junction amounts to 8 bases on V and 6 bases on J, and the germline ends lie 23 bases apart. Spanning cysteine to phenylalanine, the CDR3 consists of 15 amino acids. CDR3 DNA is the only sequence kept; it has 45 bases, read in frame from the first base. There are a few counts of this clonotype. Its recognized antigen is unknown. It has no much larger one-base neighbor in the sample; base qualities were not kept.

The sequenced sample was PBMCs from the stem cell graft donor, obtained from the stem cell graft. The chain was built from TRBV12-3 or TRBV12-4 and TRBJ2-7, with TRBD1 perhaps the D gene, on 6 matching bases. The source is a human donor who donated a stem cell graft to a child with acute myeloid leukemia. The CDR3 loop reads CASAGDDRSSGEQYF. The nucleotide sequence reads TGTGCCAGCGCTGGGGACGACAGGTCTTCGGGCGAGCAGTACTTC.